The 25 T cell receptor beta chains below all came from one sample that was sequenced in a study of regulatory T cells in long-lasting Graves disease. Investigators prepared the TCR beta libraries by applying iRepertoire HTBI primers and Arm-PCR of CDR3 regions. MiXCR, run by TCRdb on the multiplex PCR reads, gives a single entry per CDR3 protein. The sample yields 300,000 to 500,000 distinct CDR3 sequences, roughly 20% seen once. Time point meaning: persistent/refractory GD, antithyroid drugs over 5 years with positive TRAb. The authors made the TCR library using RNA they extracted from PBMCs. This specimen was peripheral blood mononuclear cells (PBMCs), taken when the disease was refractory, from a patient treated with antithyroid drugs. These receptors all come from a female donor with Graves disease.

This clonotype was found many times. The chain joins TRBV7-3 to TRBJ1-1, with D possibly matching TRBD1 (5 bases). CDR1 is SGHTA and CDR2 is FQGTGA in the germline V gene. V lost 4 bases to trimming and J lost 5 bases, with 11 bases between them. The CDR3 totals 13 residues. The CDR3 is CASSSRGGTEAFF. In DNA, the CDR3 is TGTGCCAGCAGCTCCCGGGGGGGGACTGAAGCTTTCTTT.

This clonotype has at least ten counts. This rearrangement joins TRBV12-3 or TRBV12-4 to TRBJ2-7; the D gene is possibly TRBD1 (6 bases). Deletions cut 3 bases from V and 2 bases from J, with 14 bases between. There are 15 residues in the CDR3. In DNA, the CDR3 is TGTGCCAGCAGTTTTAATCGAGGGGGAACCTACGAGCAGTACTTC. Protein product: CASSFNRGGTYEQYF.

This clonotype was counted between two and nine times. V gene TRBV19 combines with J gene TRBJ2-5; 10 bases map to TRBD2. From germline, CDR1 is LNHDA and CDR2 SQIVND (reference sequence). This CDR3 has 15 amino acids. V was pared by 10 bases and J by 4 bases, with 12 bases of the junction left unmatched. This chain's CDR3 is CATTRGTSVRETQYF. CDR3 DNA sequence: TGTGCCACTACACGCGGGACTAGCGTAAGAGAGACCCAGTACTTC. Together with reference TRBV19 and TRBJ2-5, the CDR3 gives the full variable domain: DGGITQSPKYLFRKEGQNVTLSCEQNLNHDAMYWYRQDPGQGLRLIYYSQIVNDFQKGDIAEGYSVSREKKESFPLTVTSAQKNPTAFYLCATTRGTSVRETQYFGPGTRLLVL.

This clonotype was observed many times. The rearrangement links TRBV20-1 to TRBJ2-5; weak D call: TRBD2 (5 bases). Germline V lookup: CDR1 DFQATT, CDR2 SNEGSKA (reference sequence). The CDR3 is made up of 17 amino acids. V was pared by 0 bases and J by 4 bases, with 21 bases between. DNA of the CDR3: TGCAGTGCTAGAGATGGGCTCTTAGAGGGAGTTGGAGAGACCCAGTACTTC. It specifies CSARDGLLEGVGETQYF.

This sequence joins TRBV12-3 or TRBV12-4 and TRBJ2-2, with 8 nucleotides matching TRBD2. The ends lost 7 bases at V and 0 bases at J; junction bases unmatched: 7. The CDR3 runs 16 residues. The CDR3 DNA sequence: TGTGCCAGCATGAATAGCGGGGTTACGAACACCGGGGAGCTGTTTTTT. As protein: CASMNSGVTNTGELFF.

The V call is TRBV20-1, the J call TRBJ2-7, with 9 bases matching TRBD2. With V trimmed by 4 bases and J by 2 bases, 18 bases remained unmatched. The CDR3 totals 18 residues. The germline gives CDR1 DFQATT, CDR2 SNEGSKA (reference sequence). The CDR3 protein is CSANLVGGGGLAAYEQYF. CDR3 DNA sequence: TGCAGTGCTAATTTAGTAGGCGGGGGGGGACTCGCGGCCTACGAGCAGTACTTC.

This clonotype was recorded at least ten times. The chain employs TRBV7-9 and TRBJ2-7, with D unclear. The ends were cut back, 1 base at V and 4 bases at J, with 5 bases in the middle. CDR1 and CDR2 from the germline V gene are SEHNR and FQNEAQ (reference sequence). The CDR3 has 12 residues. The CDR3 nucleotides read TGTGCCAGCAGCTTAGTAGGATACGAGCAGTACTTC. It codes for CASSLVGYEQYF.

The rearrangement uses TRBV12-3 or TRBV12-4 and TRBJ2-5, with TRBD2 as a possible D gene (6 bases). The CDR3 is 16 amino acids. V lost 5 bases to trimming and J lost 2 bases, with 18 bases between them. As DNA, the CDR3 is TGTGCCAGCAGTGAGATAGGGACTCCTAATCAAGAGACCCAGTACTTC. This gives the protein CASSEIGTPNQETQYF.

In the case of this clonotype: Being one base from a much bigger clone, this may be a read error. J is TRBJ2-7 and V is TRBV6-2 or TRBV6-3, with 7 positions matching TRBD1. Losses at the gene ends were 5 bases for V and 6 bases for J; bases not matched to a gene: 7. Germline V gene sequence: CDR1 MNHEY, CDR2 SVGEGT. CDR3 length: 13 residues. The DNA for the CDR3 is TGTGCCAGCAGTCAGACAGGGTTGAGCGAGCAGTACTTC. It yields the protein CASSQTGLSEQYF.

The sample holds many counts of this clonotype. The V and J genes are TRBV7-3 and TRBJ2-2, with D tentatively TRBD2 (5 bases). Germline assignment: CDR1 SGHTA and CDR2 FQGTGA. Trimming removed 7 bases from V and 5 bases from J, with 8 bases in between. This CDR3 comprises 12 residues. The CDR3 loop is CASTTGTGELFF. CDR3 nucleotide sequence: TGTGCCAGCACTACGGGGACCGGGGAGCTGTTTTTT.

In this sample, this clonotype turned up many times. The CDR3 spells CASSAWDRGRTAGELFF. CDR3 DNA: TGTGCCAGCAGTGCTTGGGACAGGGGACGAACTGCCGGGGAGCTGTTTTTT. This chain links TRBV28 with TRBJ2-2; 10 bases fit TRBD1. The CDR3 covers 17 residues. Germline assignment: CDR1 MDHEN and CDR2 SYDVKM. J was trimmed by 6 bases and V by 5 bases; bases with no gene match: 12.

The chain links TRBV5-6 to TRBJ1-6; 8 bases map to TRBD1. J was trimmed by 13 bases and V by 4 bases; bases with no gene match: 7. Germline V CDR1 and CDR2: SGHDT, YYEEEE. This CDR3 contains 13 residues. CDR3 coding DNA: TGTGCCAGCAGCGATGGACAGGGCTGGCCCCTCCACTTT. It yields the protein CASSDGQGWPLHF.

A single count supports this clonotype. A clone one base away is much larger, so this may be a read error. The V gene is TRBV28, the J gene TRBJ1-2; D may be TRBD1 (6 bases). Germline CDR1 is MDHEN and CDR2 is SYDVKM. V was clipped by 4 bases and J by 5 bases, with 20 bases between them. The CDR3 runs 16 residues. CDR3 in amino acids: CASSSLRTANPYGYTF. The CDR3 bases are TGTGCCAGCAGTTCCCTCCGGACAGCCAATCCTTATGGCTACACCTTC.

The gene calls are TRBV12-3 or TRBV12-4 and TRBJ2-3; 9 positions agree with TRBD2. This CDR3 contains 15 residues. With 5 bases clipped from V and 2 bases from J, the junction kept 5 bases outside the gene matches. CDR3 sequence (DNA): TGTGCCAGCAGTACGACTAGCGGCTACACAGATACGCAGTATTTT. Its protein is CASSTTSGYTDTQYF.

This clonotype showed up many times. The chain has TRBV12-3 or TRBV12-4 and TRBJ1-5; D possibly corresponds to TRBD1 (5 bases). V was clipped by 7 bases and J by 7 bases, with 20 bases between them. This CDR3 region has 15 residues. In nucleotides, the CDR3 is TGTGCCAGCACTCCAGGCGGGGCGAAAGGGCAGCCCCAGCATTTT. Encoded protein: CASTPGGAKGQPQHF.

Many counts were recorded for this clonotype. The V call is TRBV7-3, the J call TRBJ2-2; D possibly corresponds to TRBD2 (5 bases). V lost 0 bases to trimming and J lost 5 bases, with 13 bases between them. The CDR3 runs to 16 residues. Germline loops: CDR1 SGHTA, CDR2 FQGTGA. The CDR3 loop reads CASSLTSGFGTGELFF. The CDR3 DNA is TGTGCCAGCAGCTTAACGAGCGGCTTTGGGACCGGGGAGCTGTTTTTT.

This clonotype was counted only a few times. The V gene is TRBV7-2, the J gene TRBJ1-2, with D tentatively TRBD1 (5 bases). The CDR3 consists of 15 residues. The germline V and J ends were trimmed by 1 base and 4 bases, with 13 bases remaining between them. Germline lookup yields CDR1 SGHTA and CDR2 FQGNSA. As DNA, the CDR3 is TGTGCCAGCAGCTTAGTCGGGGACGGAGCCTATGGCTACACCTTC. Translating it yields CASSLVGDGAYGYTF.

The rearrangement uses TRBV5-6 and TRBJ1-5; 11 bases are a match to TRBD1. The CDR3 length is 16 residues. With V trimmed by 3 bases and J by 4 bases, 6 bases remained unmatched. Germline V gives CDR1 SGHDT, CDR2 YYEEEE. The CDR3 region is CASSSGQGVWNQPQHF. The CDR3 nucleotides are TGTGCCAGCAGCTCGGGACAGGGGGTTTGGAATCAGCCCCAGCATTTT.

The V and J genes are TRBV6-1 and TRBJ1-6; 9 positions agree with TRBD1. The CDR3 has 19 residues. Germline values: CDR1 MNHNS, CDR2 SASEGT. J lost 0 bases, V lost 6 bases, and 12 bases had no gene match. The CDR3 DNA sequence: TGTGCCAGCAGCGAGCTCCGGGACAGGGTTTTCTCCTATAATTCACCCCTCCACTTT. Protein sequence: CASSELRDRVFSYNSPLHF.

To note about this clonotype: The junction differs from germline at one of its ends, possibly a read error. The chain is built from TRBV9 and TRBJ1-1; D gene uncertain. The CDR3 runs 13 residues. Germline CDR1 reads SGDLS; CDR2 reads YYNGEE. The CDR3 nucleotides read TGTGCCAGCAGCGTAGGACGGAGCACTGGAGCTTTCTTT. Translation gives CASSVGRSTGAFF.

To note about this clonotype: This may be a read error: a much more frequent sequence differs by one nucleotide. The chain joins TRBV28 to TRBJ2-2, with 11 nucleotides matching TRBD2. The CDR3 spans 16 residues. Per germline, CDR1 MDHEN and CDR2 SYDVKM. CDR3 in amino acids: CASSFSGRADTGELLF. The CDR3, as DNA: TGTGCCAGCAGTTTTAGCGGGAGGGCCGACACCGGGGAGCTGCTTTTT.

In this sample, this clonotype turned up many times. The gene calls are TRBV6-1 and TRBJ2-2; D unclear. V gave up 6 bases and J gave up 7 bases, with 9 bases separating them. CDR1 is MNHNS and CDR2 is SASEGT in the germline V gene. This CDR3 has 12 amino acids. The CDR3 coding sequence is TGTGCCAGCAGCCCTGGGGTCGGGGAGCTGTTTTTT. Translated, it gives CASSPGVGELFF.

This clonotype was recorded many times. V is TRBV28 and J is TRBJ2-7; D not certain. The V gene's germline CDR1 is MDHEN and CDR2 SYDVKM. This CDR3 is built from 15 residues. V was clipped by 5 bases and J by 2 bases, with 16 bases between them. The chain's CDR3 is CASSLHTVGAYEQYF. The CDR3 DNA follows: TGTGCCAGCAGTCTTCACACGGTGGGCGCCTACGAGCAGTACTTC.

The sample holds many counts of this clonotype. The gene calls are TRBV12-3 or TRBV12-4 and TRBJ2-5, with 9 bases that match TRBD1. The V and J ends lost 5 bases and 5 bases, in that order; junction bases with no gene match: 9. CDR3 length equals 15 residues. The CDR3 sequence is CASSKHRGLGETQYF. Written as DNA, the CDR3 is TGTGCCAGCAGTAAACACAGGGGGCTGGGGGAGACCCAGTACTTC.

On this clonotype: A much larger clone is a single base away; this may be a read error. The rearrangement joins TRBV11-2 to TRBJ2-7; 9 nucleotides align to TRBD1. Per germline, CDR1 SGHAT and CDR2 FQNNGV. The CDR3 loop spans 15 amino acids. CDR3 region: CPSSLGGTGYYEQYF. The CDR3 DNA sequence: TGTCCCAGCAGCTTAGGTGGGACAGGGTACTACGAGCAGTACTTC.